These 22 T cell receptor beta chains were all obtained from the same sample, sequenced in a study of control samples from healthy donors and cancer patients. The protocol was immunoSEQ multiplex PCR, while the TCRdb copy is restricted to in-frame clones and leaves out a portion. The sample lists 130,000 or so clones; 85% to 90% were seen once. The sequencing input was PBMCs. These receptor sequences come from a man aged 50 to 60 with head and neck cancer.

The chain employs TRBV3-1 (or the pseudogene TRBV3-2) and TRBJ2-7, with 7 bases lining up with TRBD2. V was pared by 6 bases and J by 2 bases, with 10 bases of the junction left unmatched. The CDR3 sequence is 15 residues long. From germline, CDR1 is LGHDT and CDR2 YNNKEL (reference sequence). CDR3 residues: CASSQLGGFTYEQYF. The CDR3 DNA reads as TGTGCCAGCAGTCAATTGGGGGGGTTCACCTACGAGCAGTACTTC.

This sequence joins TRBV13 and TRBJ1-1; D might be TRBD1 (5 bases). Germline lookup yields CDR1 PRHDT and CDR2 FYEKMQ (reference sequence). The V end was cut by 0 bases, the J end by 0 bases, with 17 bases between. The CDR3 is made up of 18 amino acids. The CDR3 bases are TGTGCCAGCAGCTTAGGGCAGGCGGGGCGATCCTTGAACACTGAAGCTTTCTTT. It codes for CASSLGQAGRSLNTEAFF.

J is TRBJ2-7 and V is TRBV4-1; D is possibly TRBD1 (5 bases). The CDR3 consists of 13 residues. Looked up from germline, CDR1 is MGHRA and CDR2 is YSYEKL. The V and J ends lost 6 bases and 1 base respectively, with 10 bases between them. The CDR3 sequence: CASSPRQSYEQYF. The CDR3 region has the DNA TGCGCCAGCAGTCCCCGACAGTCCTACGAGCAGTACTTC.

This clone was found once. J is TRBJ2-3 and V is TRBV18, with a weak D call TRBD2 (5 bases). The V end lost 0 bases, the J end lost 6 bases, and 22 bases lay between the germline ends. The germline V gene has CDR1 KGHSH and CDR2 LQKENI. The CDR3 contains 18 residues. CDR3 DNA sequence: TGTGCCAGCTCACCACCGAGGGCGAGCTCCAACTTGATGGATACGCAGTATTTT. Translated, it gives CASSPPRASSNLMDTQYF.

This chain connects TRBV14 to TRBJ2-1, with 7 bases that match TRBD2. The trim removed 0 bases at V and 9 bases at J, leaving 11 bases unmatched. Germline loops: CDR1 SGHDN, CDR2 FVKESK. This CDR3 spans 16 amino acids. The chain's CDR3 is CASSQDWAGEKLEQFF. The DNA for the CDR3 is TGTGCCAGCAGCCAAGATTGGGCGGGAGAGAAACTTGAGCAGTTCTTC.

This clone occurred once. This chain uses TRBV5-4 with TRBJ2-2; D gene unclear. The CDR3 spans 14 residues. Germline lookup yields CDR1 SGHNT and CDR2 YYREEE (reference sequence). The germline V and J ends were trimmed by 2 bases and 6 bases, with 11 bases remaining between them. CDR3 sequence (DNA): TGTGCCAGCAGCTTTTCATACGGTTCCGGGGAGCTGTTTTTT. It translates to CASSFSYGSGELFF.

This clone appeared a single time. This chain joins TRBV11-2 and TRBJ2-5; 8 nucleotides align to TRBD1. CDR1 SGHAT and CDR2 FQNNGV come from the germline V gene. This CDR3 has 16 amino acids. With 2 bases clipped from V and 1 base from J, the junction kept 6 bases outside the gene matches. The CDR3 DNA follows: TGTGCCAGCAGCTTACGCCCAGGGGGCTCCCAAGAGACCCAGTACTTC. Its translation: CASSLRPGGSQETQYF.

The rearrangement joins TRBV6-6 to TRBJ1-6; 10 bases align to TRBD1. The CDR3 runs 13 residues. The J segment lost 8 bases and the V segment lost 7 bases, leaving 2 bases of the junction unmatched. The germline V gene has CDR1 MNHNY and CDR2 SVGAGI (reference sequence). Written as DNA, the CDR3 is TGTGCCAGCACGGGGACAGGGGATTCACCCCTCCACTTT. It encodes CASTGTGDSPLHF.

This sequence joins TRBV7-9 and TRBJ1-2; unclear D gene. CDR1 and CDR2 from the germline V gene are SEHNR and FQNEAQ (reference sequence). Trimming cost V 5 bases and J 1 base, with 14 bases left between them. CDR3 length: 15 residues. The DNA for the CDR3 is TGTGCCAGCAGCCAAACCGAGGGATTTAACTATGGCTACACCTTC. It encodes CASSQTEGFNYGYTF.

This chain joins TRBV5-8 and TRBJ2-7; D not resolved. The V gene lost 0 bases and the J gene lost 6 bases, with 10 bases spanning the gap. CDR3 length equals 13 residues. Germline values: CDR1 SGHTS, CDR2 YDEGEE. The CDR3 DNA follows: TGTGCCAGCAGCTTGGTTGGAGAGAGCGAGCAGTACTTC. Its protein product is CASSLVGESEQYF.

V gene TRBV28 combines with J gene TRBJ1-2; possibly TRBD1 for D (6 bases). Germline assignment: CDR1 MDHEN and CDR2 SYDVKM. This CDR3 is 14 amino acids long. The ends were cut back, 6 bases at V and 2 bases at J, with 13 bases in the middle. CDR3 sequence (DNA): TGTGCCAGCAGCCCAGGGGCGTTCAACTATGGCTACACCTTC. It is translated as CASSPGAFNYGYTF.

This clone appeared a single time. As DNA, the CDR3 is TGCGCCAGCAGCTTTCCCTGGACCGACGTCTCCTACAATGAGCAGTTCTTC. Its translation is CASSFPWTDVSYNEQFF. The genes are TRBV5-1 and TRBJ2-1; no definite D call. Germline V gene lookup returns CDR1 SGHRS and CDR2 YFSETQ. V dropped 2 bases and J dropped 0 bases, with 15 bases sitting between them. CDR3 length equals 17 residues.

V usage is TRBV2 and J usage is TRBJ1-1; no firm D call. Deletions cut 0 bases from V and 0 bases from J, with 11 bases between. Germline V gene lookup returns CDR1 SNHLY and CDR2 FYNNEI. The CDR3 length is 16 residues. The CDR3 sequence is CASSEAGTDLNTEAFF. CDR3 nucleotides: TGTGCCAGCAGTGAAGCGGGAACAGACCTGAACACTGAAGCTTTCTTT.

V gene TRBV6-5 combines with J gene TRBJ2-2, with TRBD1 identical over 7 bases. The CDR3 covers 14 residues. The germline V gene encodes CDR1 MNHEY and CDR2 SVGAGI. Trimming at V came to 9 bases and at J to 3 bases, leaving 7 bases not matched to a gene. The CDR3 sequence is CASSQGSYTGELFF. The CDR3 nucleotides read TGTGCCAGTTCACAGGGGTCGTACACCGGGGAGCTGTTTTTT.

This chain uses TRBV5-1 with TRBJ1-2, with 8 positions matching TRBD1. There are 15 residues in the CDR3. Trimming removed 5 bases from V and 4 bases from J; junction bases left unmatched: 10. The germline CDR1 and CDR2 sequences are SGHRS and YFSETQ. The CDR3 loop reads CASRSLGQGLYGYTF. CDR3 DNA: TGCGCCAGCAGATCCCTAGGACAGGGACTCTATGGCTACACCTTC. Together with reference TRBV5-1 and TRBJ1-2, the CDR3 gives the full variable domain: KAGVTQTPRYLIKTRGQQVTLSCSPISGHRSVSWYQQTPGQGLQFLFEYFSETQRNKGNFPGRFSGRQFSNSRSEMNVSTLELGDSALYLCASRSLGQGLYGYTFGSGTRLTVV.

In DNA form, the CDR3 reads TGTGCCAGCAGCCAAGCTGCAGGGGGCTACGAGCAGTACTTC. Protein: CASSQAAGGYEQYF. The rearrangement joins TRBV13 to TRBJ2-7, with 7 bases aligning to TRBD1. CDR1 is PRHDT and CDR2 is FYEKMQ in the germline V gene (reference sequence). This CDR3 has 14 amino acids. The V segment lost 5 bases and the J segment 3 bases; nucleotides outside the gene matches: 7. Together with reference TRBV13 and TRBJ2-7, the CDR3 gives the full variable domain: AAGVIQSPRHLIKEKRETATLKCYPIPRHDTVYWYQQGPGQDPQFLISFYEKMQSDKGSIPDRFSAQQFSDYHSELNMSSLELGDSALYFCASSQAAGGYEQYFGPGTRLTVT.

The rearrangement joins TRBV5-4 to TRBJ2-1, with 9 bases identical to TRBD2. Trimming took 0 bases from V and 10 from J; bases not matched to a gene: 11. In germline, CDR1 is SGHNT, CDR2 YYREEE (reference sequence). This CDR3 spans 16 amino acids. This CDR3 is CASSLARLAGSGEQFF. In DNA, the CDR3 is TGTGCCAGCAGCTTGGCTCGTCTAGCGGGGTCCGGGGAGCAGTTCTTC.

This clone was seen more than once but under ten times. The chain links TRBV20-1 to TRBJ1-5; 9 bases are a match to TRBD1. V shed 3 bases, J shed 5 bases, and the junction held 8 bases outside the gene matches. The length of the CDR3 is 15 residues. Germline V gene lookup returns CDR1 DFQATT and CDR2 SNEGSKA (reference sequence). The CDR3 sequence is CSASPGTGSYQPQHF. For the CDR3, the DNA is TGCAGTGCTAGTCCAGGGACAGGGTCCTATCAGCCCCAGCATTTT.

The chain has TRBV24-1 and TRBJ2-7; 9 positions match TRBD1. Germline V gene lookup returns CDR1 KGHDR and CDR2 SFDVKD. Unmatched junction bases numbered 0, after V lost 9 bases and J lost 1 base. The CDR3 is 12 amino acids. CDR3 residues: CATGQGSYEQYF. As DNA, the CDR3 is TGTGCCACCGGACAGGGGTCCTACGAGCAGTACTTC.

The J gene is TRBJ1-2, the V gene TRBV5-1, with 10 positions matching TRBD1. With 2 bases clipped from V and 6 bases from J, the junction kept 10 bases outside the gene matches. CDR3 size: 16 residues. The germline V gene has CDR1 SGHRS and CDR2 YFSETQ. The CDR3 here is CASSFTGQGGKDGYTF. The CDR3 nucleotides read TGCGCCAGCAGCTTTACCGGACAGGGGGGGAAGGATGGCTACACCTTC.

The chain carries TRBV5-1 and TRBJ2-7; no definite D call. V dropped 5 bases and J dropped 3 bases, with 18 bases sitting between them. Germline V gene data show CDR1 as SGHRS and CDR2 as YFSETQ. CDR3 length: 15 residues. The CDR3 loop reads CASRPSWGGLYEQYF. The CDR3 nucleotides read TGCGCCAGCAGACCGAGCTGGGGTGGGCTCTACGAGCAGTACTTC. The complete variable domain, with remaining parts taken from reference TRBV5-1 and TRBJ2-7, reads KAGVTQTPRYLIKTRGQQVTLSCSPISGHRSVSWYQQTPGQGLQFLFEYFSETQRNKGNFPGRFSGRQFSNSRSEMNVSTLELGDSALYLCASRPSWGGLYEQYFGPGTRLTVT.

This sequence joins TRBV2 and TRBJ1-1; perhaps TRBD1 as D (6 bases). Germline V CDR1 and CDR2: SNHLY, FYNNEI. V lost 5 bases, J lost 7 bases, and 14 bases lay in between. The length of the CDR3 is 13 residues. The CDR3 coding sequence is TGTGCCAGCAGTACCCAGGGGATGGGTGAAGCTTTCTTT. Amino acids: CASSTQGMGEAFF.